The T cell receptor (beta chain) described here comes from a study of blood T cells in healthy people across ages. PCR was performed a second time for 7 to 11 cycles using a sample-barcoded 5' primer and a J-beta primer mix. TCRdb used MiXCR to reprocess the 5' RACE reads, holding one entry per CDR3 protein. The sample holds hundreds of thousands of distinct CDR3 sequences; more than 40% are singletons and the top ten take roughly 18%. The sample comprised blood. The receptor's source is a man aged 55 to 70 in good health.

The CDR3 is CAISESYGTNQPQHF. The CDR3 nucleotides are TGTGCCATCAGTGAGTCTTATGGAACCAATCAGCCCCAGCATTTT. The V and J genes are TRBV10-3 and TRBJ1-5; D call uncertain. The CDR3 consists of 15 residues. V lost 0 bases, J lost 3 bases, and 9 bases lay in between. Looked up from germline, CDR1 is ENHRY and CDR2 is SYGVKD.